The source of this TCR beta chain is a study of radiation and T cells in renal cell carcinoma. This clone showed up just a few times. Antigen specificity is unknown. This sample's treatment: treatment-naive control, cytoreductive nephrectomy. Control tumors came from treatment-naive patients without prior radiation. The study's findings and limits: Dominant CDR3 motifs occupied more repertoire in irradiated than control tumors.

This CDR3 spans 16 amino acids. The germline CDR1 and CDR2 sequences are ENHRY and SYGVKD. V was pared by 0 bases and J by 7 bases, with 8 bases of the junction left unmatched. Here immunoSEQ multiplex PCR was the method, and the copy in TCRdb shows in-frame clones only, minus some. There are approximately 14,000 clones in the sample; around 50% occur only once, and 10% to 15% lies in the top ten. The receptor comes from a man between 45 and 60 years old with renal cell carcinoma. Sequenced here: tumor tissue, sampled from a patient whose treatment was nephrectomy without radiotherapy. This chain connects TRBV10-3 to TRBJ1-4; TRBD1 matches at 7 bases. The CDR3 sequence: CAISESDRQGGEKLFF. The CDR3 nucleotides read TGTGCCATCAGTGAGTCGGACAGACAGGGTGGTGAAAAACTGTTTTTT.